Below, 4 T cell receptor beta chains from the same sample are listed, as sequenced in a study of cytomegalovirus exposure and HLA in healthy donors. Primers for the PCR totalled 60 Vbeta and 13 Jbeta. Here immunoSEQ multiplex PCR was the method, and the copy in TCRdb shows in-frame clones only, minus some. The sample gives around 130,000 clones, about 80% of which show up once; just over 2.5% is in the top ten. The sequenced material came from PBMCs. These receptors were taken from a man aged 25-40 years in good health and CMV-seronegative.

The chain combines TRBV9 with TRBJ1-3; D perhaps matches TRBD1 (5 bases). Between the trimmed V and J ends, which lost 5 bases and 2 bases, there was a span of 14 bases. In germline, CDR1 is SGDLS, CDR2 YYNGEE. The CDR3 is made up of 15 amino acids. CDR3 loop: CASRGGDFPGNTIYF. Written as DNA, the CDR3 is TGTGCCAGCAGAGGAGGGGACTTTCCTGGAAACACCATATATTTT. Looking up the rest from reference TRBV9 and TRBJ1-3 gives the full variable domain: DSGVTQTPKHLITATGQRVTLRCSPRSGDLSVYWYQQSLDQGLQFLIQYYNGEERAKGNILERFSAQQFPDLHSELNLSSLELGDSALYFCASRGGDFPGNTIYFGEGSWLTVV.

This clone was observed a single time. The chain joins TRBV11-2 to TRBJ2-1; D call uncertain. The V gene lost 1 base and the J gene lost 6 bases, with 7 bases spanning the gap. CDR1 is SGHAT, CDR2 FQNNGV, per germline. The CDR3 has 13 amino acids. The CDR3 nucleotides read TGTGCCAGCAGCTTAGCAGGATTCAATGAGCAGTTCTTC. Translating gives CASSLAGFNEQFF.

The V and J genes are TRBV28 and TRBJ1-5, with 10 nucleotides matching TRBD1. V lost 5 bases and J lost 10; bases outside the gene matches: 14. CDR3 length equals 16 residues. The germline gives CDR1 MDHEN, CDR2 SYDVKM. The CDR3 region is CASSPLGQGRISPQHF. CDR3 sequence (DNA): TGTGCCAGCAGTCCTTTGGGACAGGGGAGAATCAGCCCCCAGCATTTT.

V is TRBV7-6 and J is TRBJ2-7; D perhaps matches TRBD2 (6 bases). V lost 1 base, J lost 12 bases, and 22 bases lay in between. In germline, CDR1 is SGHVS, CDR2 FNYEAQ. This CDR3 region has 15 residues. CDR3 nucleotides: TGTGCCAGCAGCTTAGACCCCGGGACTGGTGGCGTGTGGTACTTC. Translated: CASSLDPGTGGVWYF.